A single sample is the source of the 5 T cell receptor beta chains below, sequenced in a study of OX40 agonist ivuxolimab in advanced cancers. Library construction relied on the immunoSEQ multiplex PCR assay. TCRdb carries this immuneACCESS record with in-frame sequences only. Its versions omit some clonotypes, under half of them owing to an unresolved V gene in the studies checked, with the rest unexplained. The table for this sample lists about 20,000 clones; just over 70% of them were counted only once. Roughly 17% of the sample goes to the ten largest clones. The starting material was CD4+ or CD8+ T cells sorted from blood, obtained in a trial of the OX40 agonist ivuxolimab. All receptors derive from an adult with an advanced solid tumor such as melanoma, head and neck, liver or kidney cancer.

V usage is TRBV27 and J usage is TRBJ2-7; 8 bases align to TRBD1. CDR3 size: 12 residues. V dropped 5 bases and J dropped 7; count of bases not matched to a gene: 4. Germline lookup yields CDR1 MNHEY and CDR2 SMNVEV (reference sequence). CDR3 residues: CASSDRGGEQYF. The CDR3 DNA is TGTGCCAGCAGTGACAGGGGTGGTGAGCAGTACTTC.

J is TRBJ2-3 and V is TRBV9; 7 bases align to TRBD2. Germline CDR1 reads SGDLS; CDR2 reads YYNGEE. Trimming cost V 0 bases and J 6 bases; bases outside gene matches: 7. This CDR3 contains 15 residues. CDR3 loop: CASSVGGGSSDTQYF. As DNA, the CDR3 is TGTGCCAGCAGCGTAGGTGGCGGGAGCAGTGATACGCAGTATTTT.

CDR3 in amino acids: CASSWDSSSVADTQYF. The CDR3 nucleotides read TGTGCCAGCAGCTGGGACAGCTCGAGTGTAGCAGATACGCAGTATTTT. This chain connects TRBV28 to TRBJ2-3; 7 bases agree with TRBD1. The CDR3 runs 16 residues. Trimming at V came to 6 bases and at J to 4 bases, leaving 13 bases not matched to a gene. The germline gives CDR1 MDHEN, CDR2 SYDVKM.

This clone was found a few times. V is TRBV7-2 and J is TRBJ1-1; the match to TRBD1 covers 7 bases. The trim removed 3 bases at V and 5 bases at J, leaving 6 bases unmatched. Germline CDR1 reads SGHTA; CDR2 reads FQGNSA. This CDR3 has 14 residues. The CDR3 is CASSLPTGRTEAFF. The CDR3 nucleotides are TGTGCCAGCAGCTTGCCGACAGGGCGAACTGAAGCTTTCTTT.

The chain uses TRBV19 and TRBJ2-7; tentatively, D is TRBD1 or TRBD2 (5 bases each). Germline lookup yields CDR1 LNHDA and CDR2 SQIVND (reference sequence). The CDR3 runs to 13 residues. Trimming stripped 5 bases from V and 3 bases from J, with 11 bases between. The CDR3 region is CASSAGTGYEQYF. The CDR3 nucleotides read TGTGCCAGTAGTGCCGGGACGGGCTACGAGCAGTACTTC.